This T cell receptor beta chain came from a study of cytomegalovirus exposure and HLA in healthy donors. Overall study results and limits: A later analysis found first-cohort TCR clusters tended to co-occur in the 120 validation repertoires. Reportedly, cytomegalovirus status was diagnosed with high sensitivity and specificity. Cytomegalovirus-associated TCR beta chains were listed, numbering 150 to 200.

Sequencing used immunoSEQ multiplex PCR; TCRdb keeps in-frame clones, though not all of them. The sample holds over 150,000 clones, less than 90% seen once. This clone was detected only once. Antigen specificity is unknown. CDR1 and CDR2 (germline): SGHVS, FNYEAQ. The V end lost 0 bases, the J end lost 3 bases, and 13 bases lay between the germline ends. There are 16 residues in the CDR3. This TCR derives from a woman aged 25 to 45 in good health and CMV-seronegative. The specimen was PBMCs. The V and J genes are TRBV7-6 and TRBJ2-3; D perhaps matches TRBD1 (5 bases). CDR3 sequence (DNA): TGTGCCAGCAGCTTAGCGACCAGGGTCCCTACAGATACGCAGTATTTT. Its translation is CASSLATRVPTDTQYF.